The source of this TCR beta chain is a study of blood T cell repertoires in COVID-19. As processed by the authors: The assay estimated nucleated cells by amplifying reference gene primers. TCRdb keeps only in-frame clones here, not all; method: immunoSEQ multiplex PCR. That table is the source of V, J and clone size, and D and trimming were worked out from the DNA. Among 310,000 or so clones listed, nearly 90% were seen once. This clone was observed once. V lost 8 bases to trimming and J lost 4 bases; unmatched junction nucleotides: 3. CDR1 is GTSNPN and CDR2 is SVGIG in the germline V gene (reference sequence). CDR3 length equals 13 residues. Individuals aged 18 to 89 years were recruited from 24 US areas. Which cohort a participant joined came from the clinical history participants gave. What the recovered Cohort 3 donors had was two negative PCRs, clearance, or symptom resolution.

The source of this sequence is a woman aged 25 to 39 who had recovered from COVID-19. Sample: PBMCs or T cells enriched from blood (not recorded which). This rearrangement joins TRBV30 to TRBJ2-2; 11 nucleotides match TRBD1. CDR3 sequence: CAGTGGFTGELFF. CDR3 in DNA: TGTGCCGGGACAGGGGGATTCACCGGGGAGCTGTTTTTT.